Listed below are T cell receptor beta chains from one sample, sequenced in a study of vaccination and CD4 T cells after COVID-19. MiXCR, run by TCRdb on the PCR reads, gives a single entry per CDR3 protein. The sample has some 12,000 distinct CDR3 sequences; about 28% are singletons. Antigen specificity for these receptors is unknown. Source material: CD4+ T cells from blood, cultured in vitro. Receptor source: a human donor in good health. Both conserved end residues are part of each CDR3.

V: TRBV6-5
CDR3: CASSSGTSNEQFF

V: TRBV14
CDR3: CASSHLGAGLSYEQYF

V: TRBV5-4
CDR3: CASSQKANYGYAF

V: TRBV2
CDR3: CASSRVLGANVLTF

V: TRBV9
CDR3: CASSVASGVNNEQFF

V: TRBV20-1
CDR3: CSARFGGLTEAFF

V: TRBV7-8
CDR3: CASGDSYNSPLHF

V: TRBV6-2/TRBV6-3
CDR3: CASTRTGGRNEKLFF

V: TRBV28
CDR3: CASSLARSGTEAFF

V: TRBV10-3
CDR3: CAISSGRDTQYF

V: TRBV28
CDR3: CASSPTWNSPLHF

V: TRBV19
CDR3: CASSIRMDIQYF

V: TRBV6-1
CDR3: CASSTGGLIVYNEQFF

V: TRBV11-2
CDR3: CASSPFRHRGRRLYNEQFF

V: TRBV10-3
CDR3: CAITRDINQPQHF

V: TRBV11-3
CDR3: CASSPTDRVVTGELFF

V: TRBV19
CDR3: CASMRPSTDTQYF

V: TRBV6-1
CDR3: CASMKGGAGNTIYF

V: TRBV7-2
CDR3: CASNEDLGEETQYF

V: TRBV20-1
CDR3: CSANRDSNTEAFF

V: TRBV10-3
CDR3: CATATTSGSLADEQFF

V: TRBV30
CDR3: CAWTGGVQETQYF

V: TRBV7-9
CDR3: CASSLGPGQPQHF

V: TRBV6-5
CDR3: CASSYSETGNEQYF

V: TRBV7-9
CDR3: CALSGGREGRSTGELFF

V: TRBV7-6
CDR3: CASSLGTGGPYNEQFF

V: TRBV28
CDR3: CASSYDWVQGGNEQFF

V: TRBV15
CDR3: CATSRFGTSGMGNEQFF

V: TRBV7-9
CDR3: CASSARGPTEAFF

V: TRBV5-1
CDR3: CASSSGLAGGSYNEQFF

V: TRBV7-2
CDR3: CTSSSSGNTEAFF

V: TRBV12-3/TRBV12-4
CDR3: CASSFWGGDQETQYF

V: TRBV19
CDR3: CASSIGTGQETQYF

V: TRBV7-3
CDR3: CASSLMAGGLGNNEQFF

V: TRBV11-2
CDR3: CASSLGRAEQFF

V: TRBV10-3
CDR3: CAISVKPGLAGLYEQYF

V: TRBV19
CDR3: CASSTSMNTEAFF

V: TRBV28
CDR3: CASSTLAGSYEQYF

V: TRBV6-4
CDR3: CASSDRGRRSDTQYF

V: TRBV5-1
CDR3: CASSFDLTGGNSPLHF

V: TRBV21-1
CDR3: CASSKVHRVTKNIQYF

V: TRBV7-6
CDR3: CASSLGTGGGEQYF

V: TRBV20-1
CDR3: CSATNRPGGDDTQYF

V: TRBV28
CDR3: CASSQMGNTEAFF

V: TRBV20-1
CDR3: CSASPTGYTEAFF

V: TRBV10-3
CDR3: CASGGQTLSGANVLTF

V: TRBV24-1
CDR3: CATSDLKGGLPYEQFF

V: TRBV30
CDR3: CAWSVNRRDQAFF

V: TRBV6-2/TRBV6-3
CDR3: CASSYSKAGVSYEQYF

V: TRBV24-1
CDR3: CATSDSGSPGETQYF

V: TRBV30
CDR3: CAWAPGGDQPQHF

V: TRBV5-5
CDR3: CASSPTRRDRVIGETQYF

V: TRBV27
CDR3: CASSGTGGPQPQHF

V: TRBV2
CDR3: CASTPDSFGTEAFF

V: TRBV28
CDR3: CASRPPTPEAFF